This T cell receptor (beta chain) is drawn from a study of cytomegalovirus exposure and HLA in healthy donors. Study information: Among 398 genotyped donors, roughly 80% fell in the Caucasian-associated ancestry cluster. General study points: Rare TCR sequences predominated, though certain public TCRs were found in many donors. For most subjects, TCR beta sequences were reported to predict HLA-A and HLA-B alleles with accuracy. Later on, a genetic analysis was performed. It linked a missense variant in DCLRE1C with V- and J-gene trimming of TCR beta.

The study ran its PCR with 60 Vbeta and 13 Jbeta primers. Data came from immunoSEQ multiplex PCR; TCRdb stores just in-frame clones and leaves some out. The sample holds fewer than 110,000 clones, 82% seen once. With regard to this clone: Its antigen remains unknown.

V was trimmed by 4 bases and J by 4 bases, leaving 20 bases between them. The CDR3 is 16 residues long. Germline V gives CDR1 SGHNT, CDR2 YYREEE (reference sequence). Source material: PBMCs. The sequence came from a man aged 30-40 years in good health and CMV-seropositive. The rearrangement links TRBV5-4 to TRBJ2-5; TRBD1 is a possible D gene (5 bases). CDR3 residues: CASSPSRVGAGETQYF. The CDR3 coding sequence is TGTGCCAGCAGCCCCTCGCGTGTTGGGGCAGGAGAGACCCAGTACTTC.